This is a list of T cell receptor beta chains from one sample in a study of T-cell reconstitution after alpha-beta-depleted transplantation in children. TCRdb ran MiXCR on the PCR reads and lists one entry per CDR3 protein. The sample has hundreds of thousands of distinct CDR3 sequences, 8% to 11% seen once. The source material was PBMCs, sampled before TCRalphabeta/CD19-depleted stem cell transplant. The source is a child aged 2-9 years with inherited bone marrow failure, due to receive a stem cell transplant. Both conserved end residues are part of each CDR3. Fields, in order: clone size, J gene, V gene, D gene, CDR3 DNA, CDR3 protein. The D gene is left open where the match is weak. Size tells how often a clone was seen (once, few, many) or the class of an expanded clone, and some rows leave it out.

few | TRBJ2-3 | TRBV18 | . | TGTGCCAGCTCACCCGTTTTGACCGATACGCAGTATTTT | CASSPVLTDTQYF
. | TRBJ1-5 | TRBV12-3/TRBV12-4 | TRBD1 | TGTGCCAGCAGTTTCAGGGGGAGAAAGCCCCAGCATTTT | CASSFRGRKPQHF
many | TRBJ2-3 | TRBV7-2 | . | TGTGCCAGCAGCCCCGGGCCATTCACAGATACGCAGTATTTT | CASSPGPFTDTQYF
many | TRBJ1-1 | TRBV12-3/TRBV12-4 | . | TGTGCCAGCAGTCGAACTGCCGCCGGAGCTTTCTTT | CASSRTAAGAFF
. | TRBJ2-7 | TRBV23-1 | TRBD1 | TGCGCCAGCATCCTATCCCCGGGACAGGGGTACGAGTACTTC | CASILSPGQGYEYF
many | TRBJ2-5 | TRBV11-2 | . | TGTGCCAGCAGCTTAGTGGGGATTCTGGAGACCCAGTACTTC | CASSLVGILETQYF
. | TRBJ2-2 | TRBV7-9 | TRBD2 | TGTGCCAGCAGCCCTACTAGCGGGACAAACACCGGGGAGCTGTTTTTT | CASSPTSGTNTGELFF
few | TRBJ2-4 | TRBV12-3/TRBV12-4 | . | TGTGCCAGCAGTTTAGTTCCGGATCCGGGAAACATTCAGTACTTC | CASSLVPDPGNIQYF
few | TRBJ1-4 | TRBV7-2 | . | TGTGCCAGCAGCCGGGGGCCTAATGAAAAACTGTTTTTT | CASSRGPNEKLFF
many | TRBJ2-5 | TRBV15 | TRBD2 | TGTGCCACCAGCAGAGTAACTAGCGGGAGATCTGGAGAGACCCAGTACTTC | CATSRVTSGRSGETQYF
. | TRBJ2-7 | TRBV10-2 | . | TGCGCCAGCAGTGAGTCGGCAAGGCAGGGCCCCTTCTACTTC | CASSESARQGPFYF
few | TRBJ1-1 | TRBV6-5 | . | TGTGCCAGCAGTTACTTGGGGGGCGCCGCCACTGAAGCTTTCTTT | CASSYLGGAATEAFF
many | TRBJ2-7 | TRBV27 | TRBD2 | TGTGCCAGCAGTTTAGTACTAGCGGGAGTCCACGAGCAGTACTTC | CASSLVLAGVHEQYF
many | TRBJ2-2 | TRBV29-1 | . | TGCAGCGTTGTTGGTGTCACCGGGGAGCTGTTTTTT | CSVVGVTGELFF
many | TRBJ2-1 | TRBV7-2 | TRBD2 | TGTGCCAGCAGCCTAAGCGGGACCAATGAGCAGTTCTTC | CASSLSGTNEQFF
many | TRBJ2-1 | TRBV29-1 | TRBD2 | TGCAGCGTTGATGGGACTAGCGGGAGCTCCTACAATGAGCAGTTCTTC | CSVDGTSGSSYNEQFF
. | TRBJ2-7 | TRBV7-9 | . | TGTGCCAGCAGTTATGTGGACTACTCCTACGAGCAGTACTTC | CASSYVDYSYEQYF
many | TRBJ2-1 | TRBV12-3/TRBV12-4 | . | TGTGCCAGCAGCCGAGACAGAGGGGGGGGCTATGAGCAGTTCTTC | CASSRDRGGGYEQFF
few | TRBJ1-2 | TRBV12-3/TRBV12-4 | . | TGTGCCAGCAGTTTCCTAGGAGGTTGGGGCTATGGCTACACCTTC | CASSFLGGWGYGYTF
many | TRBJ2-7 | TRBV4-3 | . | TGCGCCAGCAGCCAAGAGGTGACTCAAACCTACGAGCAGTACTTC | CASSQEVTQTYEQYF
many | TRBJ2-5 | TRBV9 | . | TGTGCCAGCAGCCTCTACGGGCGGGGCCAAGAGACCCAGTACTTC | CASSLYGRGQETQYF
. | TRBJ2-2 | TRBV9 | . | TGTGCCAGCAGCGCCCCCGAGGGGACCTCGAACACCGGGGAGCTGTTTTTT | CASSAPEGTSNTGELFF
. | TRBJ2-1 | TRBV12-3/TRBV12-4 | TRBD2 | TGTGCCAGCAGGTCTAGCGGGAGGGCGTGGTTCTTC | CASRSSGRAWFF
many | TRBJ2-3 | TRBV7-2 | . | TGTGCCAGCAGCGCTGCTATATGGGGTTCAGATACGCAGTATTTT | CASSAAIWGSDTQYF
many | TRBJ2-5 | TRBV18 | . | TGTGCCAGCTCACCACGTTTTTCTAGCTCGGTGCGGGAGACCCAGTACTTC | CASSPRFSSSVRETQYF
many | TRBJ1-4 | TRBV28 | . | TGTGCCAGCAGTTTAGTGGGGTTTGCAACTAATGAAAAACTGTTTTTT | CASSLVGFATNEKLFF
many | TRBJ1-5 | TRBV20-1 | . | TGCAGTGCTAGAGAGGGGGGTCGGGATCAGCCCCAGCATTTT | CSAREGGRDQPQHF
. | TRBJ2-2 | TRBV12-3/TRBV12-4 | TRBD2 | TGTACCAGCAGTTTCTTCCTTGGACTAGCGGGAGGAAACACCGGGGAGCTGTTTTTT | CTSSFFLGLAGGNTGELFF
many | TRBJ2-7 | TRBV5-6 | . | TGTGCCAGCAGCTTAACAGCGTACGAGCAGTACTTC | CASSLTAYEQYF
. | TRBJ2-6 | TRBV7-9 | . | TGTGCCACCTTGCGGAGGGAGGACGGGGCCAACGTCCTGACTTTC | CATLRREDGANVLTF
many | TRBJ2-7 | TRBV24-1 | . | TGTGCCACCAGTGATGGGGACTTGCCCTACGAGCAGTACTTC | CATSDGDLPYEQYF
. | TRBJ1-2 | TRBV10-3 | . | TGTGCCACCTCCAACCGGACGAGCTATGGCTACACCTTC | CATSNRTSYGYTF
many | TRBJ2-7 | TRBV12-3/TRBV12-4 | TRBD2 | TGTGCCAGCAGTGGCGGGAGCTCCTACGAGCAGTACTTC | CASSGGSSYEQYF
many | TRBJ2-3 | TRBV4-1 | TRBD1 | TGCGCCAGCAGCCAACCCCCCGGGACAGGGGGCATAGATACGCAGTATTTT | CASSQPPGTGGIDTQYF
many | TRBJ1-5 | TRBV28 | . | TGTGCCAGCAGTTTTCCGGGTGTCAATCAGCCCCAGCATTTT | CASSFPGVNQPQHF
many | TRBJ2-2 | TRBV13 | TRBD1 | TGTGCCAGCAGCTCGACAAATGGACAGGGATGGGGGACCGGGGAGCTGTTTTTT | CASSSTNGQGWGTGELFF
many | TRBJ2-5 | TRBV4-3 | . | TGCGCCAGCAGCCCCACGGGAGAGGAAGGGAAAGGGGAGACCCAGTACTTC | CASSPTGEEGKGETQYF
. | TRBJ2-7 | TRBV12-3/TRBV12-4 | TRBD2 | TGTGCCAGCAGTGGGACTAGCGGGAGACCCTACGAGCAGTACTTC | CASSGTSGRPYEQYF
. | TRBJ2-7 | TRBV4-2 | TRBD1 | TGTGCCAGCAGCCAAGATGCCGGGACAGGGGGCGCGCGGGAGCAGTACTTC | CASSQDAGTGGAREQYF
few | TRBJ2-7 | TRBV20-1 | . | TGCAGTGCTAGAGAGGGGGCCTACGAGCAGTACTTC | CSAREGAYEQYF